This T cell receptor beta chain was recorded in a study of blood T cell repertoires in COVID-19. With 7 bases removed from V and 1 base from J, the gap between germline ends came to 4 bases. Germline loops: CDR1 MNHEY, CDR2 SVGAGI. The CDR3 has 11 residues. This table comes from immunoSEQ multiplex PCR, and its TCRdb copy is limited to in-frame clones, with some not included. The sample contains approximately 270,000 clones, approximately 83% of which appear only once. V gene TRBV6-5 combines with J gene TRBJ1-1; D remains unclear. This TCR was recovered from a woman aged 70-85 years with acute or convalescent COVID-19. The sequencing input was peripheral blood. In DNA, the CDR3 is TGTGCCAGCATTCGGAACACTGAAGCTTTCTTT. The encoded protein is CASIRNTEAFF.